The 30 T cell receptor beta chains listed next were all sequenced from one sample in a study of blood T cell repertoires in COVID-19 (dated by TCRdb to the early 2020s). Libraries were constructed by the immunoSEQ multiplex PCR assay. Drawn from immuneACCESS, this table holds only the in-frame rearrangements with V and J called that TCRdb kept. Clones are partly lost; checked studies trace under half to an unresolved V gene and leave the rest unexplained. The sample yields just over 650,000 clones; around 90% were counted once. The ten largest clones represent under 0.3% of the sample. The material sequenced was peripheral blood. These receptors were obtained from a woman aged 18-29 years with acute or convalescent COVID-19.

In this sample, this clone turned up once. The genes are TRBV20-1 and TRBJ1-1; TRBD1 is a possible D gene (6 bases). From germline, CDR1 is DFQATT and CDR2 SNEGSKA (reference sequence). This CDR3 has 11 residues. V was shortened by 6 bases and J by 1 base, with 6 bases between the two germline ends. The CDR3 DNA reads TGCAGTGCACAGGGGAACACTGAAGCTTTCTTT. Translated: CSAQGNTEAFF.

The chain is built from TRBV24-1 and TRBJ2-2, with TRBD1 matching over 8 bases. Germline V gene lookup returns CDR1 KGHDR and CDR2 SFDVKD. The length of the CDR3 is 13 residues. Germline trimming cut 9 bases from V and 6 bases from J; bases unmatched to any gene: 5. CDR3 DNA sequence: TGTGCCACCGGCCAGGGGGCCGCCGGGGAGCTGTTTTTT. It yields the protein CATGQGAAGELFF.

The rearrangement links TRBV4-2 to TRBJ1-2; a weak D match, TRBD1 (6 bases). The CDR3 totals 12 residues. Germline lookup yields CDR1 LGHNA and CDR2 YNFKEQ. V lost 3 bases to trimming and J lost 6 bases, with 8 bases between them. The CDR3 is CASSHNRDGYTF. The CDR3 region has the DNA TGTGCCAGCAGCCATAACAGGGATGGCTACACCTTC.

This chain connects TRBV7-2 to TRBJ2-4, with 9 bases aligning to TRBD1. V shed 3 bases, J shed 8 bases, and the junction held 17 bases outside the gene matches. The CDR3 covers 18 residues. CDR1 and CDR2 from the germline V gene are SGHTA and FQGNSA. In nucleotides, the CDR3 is TGTGCCAGCAGCTTCCGGGACAGGGTTGCGGAAATCGAACACATTCAGTACTTC. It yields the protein CASSFRDRVAEIEHIQYF.

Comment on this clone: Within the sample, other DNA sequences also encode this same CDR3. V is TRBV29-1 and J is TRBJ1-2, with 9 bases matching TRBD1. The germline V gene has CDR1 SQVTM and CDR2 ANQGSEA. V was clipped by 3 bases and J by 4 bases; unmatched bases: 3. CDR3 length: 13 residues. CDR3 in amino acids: CSVEDRGSYGYTF. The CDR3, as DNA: TGCAGCGTTGAGGACAGGGGATCCTATGGCTACACCTTC.

The CDR3 coding sequence is TGTGCCAGCAGAACCCGACAGGGGGCTTATCAGCCCCAGCATTTT. This encodes CASRTRQGAYQPQHF. The V and J genes are TRBV7-9 and TRBJ1-5, with TRBD1 matching 10 bases. CDR1 and CDR2 from the germline V gene are SEHNR and FQNEAQ (reference sequence). This CDR3 has 15 amino acids. V gave up 6 bases and J gave up 5 bases; unmatched junction bases: 7.

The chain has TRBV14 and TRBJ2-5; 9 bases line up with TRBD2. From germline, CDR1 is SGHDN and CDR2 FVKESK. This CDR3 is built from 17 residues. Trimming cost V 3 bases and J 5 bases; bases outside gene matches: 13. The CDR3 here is CASSQEEWTSVGETQYF. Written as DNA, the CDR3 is TGTGCCAGCAGCCAGGAAGAGTGGACTAGCGTGGGGGAGACCCAGTACTTC.

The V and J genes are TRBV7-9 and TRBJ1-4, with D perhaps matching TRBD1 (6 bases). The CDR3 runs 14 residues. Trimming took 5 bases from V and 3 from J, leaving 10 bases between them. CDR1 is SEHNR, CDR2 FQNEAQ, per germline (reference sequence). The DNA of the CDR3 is TGTGCCAGCAGCCTGGGGGCTTCTAATGAAAAACTGTTTTTT. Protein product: CASSLGASNEKLFF.

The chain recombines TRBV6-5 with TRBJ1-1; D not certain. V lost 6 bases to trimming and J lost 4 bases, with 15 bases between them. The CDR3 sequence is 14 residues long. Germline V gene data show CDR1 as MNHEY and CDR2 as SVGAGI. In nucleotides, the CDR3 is TGTGCCAGCAGGCCAACGACAATCTCCACTGAAGCTTTCTTT. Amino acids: CASRPTTISTEAFF.

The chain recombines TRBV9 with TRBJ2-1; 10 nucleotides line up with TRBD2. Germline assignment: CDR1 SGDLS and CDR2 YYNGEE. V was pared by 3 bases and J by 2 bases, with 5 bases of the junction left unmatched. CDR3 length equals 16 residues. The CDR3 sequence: CASSALAGAPYNEQFF. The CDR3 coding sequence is TGTGCCAGCAGCGCTCTAGCGGGGGCCCCCTACAATGAGCAGTTCTTC.

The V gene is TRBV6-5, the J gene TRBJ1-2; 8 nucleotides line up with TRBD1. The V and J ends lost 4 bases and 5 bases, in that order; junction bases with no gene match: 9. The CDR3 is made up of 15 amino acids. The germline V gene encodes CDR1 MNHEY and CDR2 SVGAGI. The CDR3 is CASSSYPGQAYGYTF. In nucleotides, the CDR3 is TGTGCCAGCAGTTCATATCCGGGACAGGCTTATGGCTACACCTTC.

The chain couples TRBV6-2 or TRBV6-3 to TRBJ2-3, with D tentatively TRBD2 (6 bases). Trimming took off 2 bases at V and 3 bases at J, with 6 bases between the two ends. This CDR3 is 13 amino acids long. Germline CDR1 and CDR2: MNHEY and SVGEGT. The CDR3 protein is CASSYRGTDTQYF. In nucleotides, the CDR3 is TGTGCCAGCAGTTACCGGGGGACAGATACGCAGTATTTT.

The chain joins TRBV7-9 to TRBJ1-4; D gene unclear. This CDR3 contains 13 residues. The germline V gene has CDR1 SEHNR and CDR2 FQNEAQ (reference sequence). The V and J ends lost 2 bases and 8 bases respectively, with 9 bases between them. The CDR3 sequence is CASSLPPGEKLFF. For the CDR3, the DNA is TGTGCCAGCAGCTTACCGCCGGGGGAAAAACTGTTTTTT.

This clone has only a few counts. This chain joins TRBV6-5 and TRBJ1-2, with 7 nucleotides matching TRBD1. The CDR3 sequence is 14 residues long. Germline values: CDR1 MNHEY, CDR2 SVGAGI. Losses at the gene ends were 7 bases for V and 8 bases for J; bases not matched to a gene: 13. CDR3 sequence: CASIRGAGSGGYTF. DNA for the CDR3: TGTGCCAGCATCAGGGGGGCGGGATCGGGCGGCTACACCTTC.

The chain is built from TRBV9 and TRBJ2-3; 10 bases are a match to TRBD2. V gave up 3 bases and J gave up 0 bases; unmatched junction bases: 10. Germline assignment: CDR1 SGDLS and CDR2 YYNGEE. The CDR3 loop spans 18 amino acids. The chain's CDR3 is CASSEFLAGGKSTDTQYF. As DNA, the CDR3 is TGTGCCAGCAGCGAATTCTTAGCGGGGGGAAAAAGCACAGATACGCAGTATTTT.

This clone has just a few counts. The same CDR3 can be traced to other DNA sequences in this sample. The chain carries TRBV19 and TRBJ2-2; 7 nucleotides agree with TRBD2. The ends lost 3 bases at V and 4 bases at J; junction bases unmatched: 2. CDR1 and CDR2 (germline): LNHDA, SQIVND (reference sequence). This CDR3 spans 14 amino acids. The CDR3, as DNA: TGTGCCAGTAGTATTGGGAGGGGCACCGGGGAGCTGTTTTTT. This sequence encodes CASSIGRGTGELFF.

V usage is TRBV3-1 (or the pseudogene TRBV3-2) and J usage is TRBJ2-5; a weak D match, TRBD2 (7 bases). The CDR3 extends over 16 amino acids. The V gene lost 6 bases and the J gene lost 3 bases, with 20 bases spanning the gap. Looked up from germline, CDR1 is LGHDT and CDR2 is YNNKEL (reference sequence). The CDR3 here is CASRQNGGGPEETQYF. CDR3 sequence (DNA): TGTGCCAGCAGACAAAACGGCGGGGGCCCTGAAGAGACCCAGTACTTC.

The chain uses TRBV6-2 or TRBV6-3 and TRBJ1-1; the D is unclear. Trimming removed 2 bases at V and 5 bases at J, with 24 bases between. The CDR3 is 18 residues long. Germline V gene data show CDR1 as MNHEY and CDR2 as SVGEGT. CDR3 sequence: CASSYGSLREGAGTEAFF. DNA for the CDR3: TGTGCCAGCAGTTACGGTTCGTTGCGGGAGGGCGCGGGAACTGAAGCTTTCTTT.

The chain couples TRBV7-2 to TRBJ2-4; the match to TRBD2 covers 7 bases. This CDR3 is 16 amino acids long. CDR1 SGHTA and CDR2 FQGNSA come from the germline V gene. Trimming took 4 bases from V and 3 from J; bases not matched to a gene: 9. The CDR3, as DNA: TGTGCCAGCAGCTCTTCGGGGGGAGTGGGCAAAAACATTCAGTACTTC. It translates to CASSSSGGVGKNIQYF. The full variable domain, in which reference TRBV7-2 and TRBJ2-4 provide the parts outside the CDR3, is GAGVSQSPSNKVTEKGKDVELRCDPISGHTALYWYRQSLGQGLEFLIYFQGNSAPDKSGLPSDRFSAERTGGSVSTLTIQRTQQEDSAVYLCASSSSGGVGKNIQYFGAGTRLSVL.

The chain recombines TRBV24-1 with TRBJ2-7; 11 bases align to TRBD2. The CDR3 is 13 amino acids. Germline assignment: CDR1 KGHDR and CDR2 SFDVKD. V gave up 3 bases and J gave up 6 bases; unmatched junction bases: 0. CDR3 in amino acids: CATSDGTSGEQYF. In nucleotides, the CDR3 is TGTGCCACCAGTGATGGGACTAGCGGCGAGCAGTACTTC.

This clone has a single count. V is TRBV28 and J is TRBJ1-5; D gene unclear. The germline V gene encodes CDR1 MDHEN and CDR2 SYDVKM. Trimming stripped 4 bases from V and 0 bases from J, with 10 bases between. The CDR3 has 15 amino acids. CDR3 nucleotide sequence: TGTGCCAGCAGTTCCCCGACAAATAGCAATCAGCCCCAGCATTTT. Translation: CASSSPTNSNQPQHF. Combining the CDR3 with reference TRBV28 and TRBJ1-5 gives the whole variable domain DVKVTQSSRYLVKRTGEKVFLECVQDMDHENMFWYRQDPGLGLRLIYFSYDVKMKEKGDIPEGYSVSREKKERFSLILESASTNQTSMYLCASSSPTNSNQPQHFGDGTRLSIL.

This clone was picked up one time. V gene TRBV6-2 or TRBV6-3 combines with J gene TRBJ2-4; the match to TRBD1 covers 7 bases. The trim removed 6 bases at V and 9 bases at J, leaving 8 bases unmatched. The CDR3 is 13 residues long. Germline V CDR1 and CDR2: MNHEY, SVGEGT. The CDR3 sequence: CASSPQGPSIQYF. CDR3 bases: TGTGCCAGCAGCCCACAGGGGCCGTCCATTCAGTACTTC.

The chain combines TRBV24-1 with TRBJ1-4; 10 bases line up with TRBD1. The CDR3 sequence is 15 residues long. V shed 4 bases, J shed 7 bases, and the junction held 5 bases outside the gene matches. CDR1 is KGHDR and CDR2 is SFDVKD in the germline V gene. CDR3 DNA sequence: TGTGCCACCAGTGACCGGACAGGGGGGAGTGAAAAACTGTTTTTT. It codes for CATSDRTGGSEKLFF.

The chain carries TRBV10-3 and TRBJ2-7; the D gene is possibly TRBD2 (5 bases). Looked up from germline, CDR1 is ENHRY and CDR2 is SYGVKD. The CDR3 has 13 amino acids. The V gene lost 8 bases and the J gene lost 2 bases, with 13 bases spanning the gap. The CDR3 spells CAIGSTGTYEQYF. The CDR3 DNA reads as TGTGCCATCGGCAGCACGGGGACCTACGAGCAGTACTTC.

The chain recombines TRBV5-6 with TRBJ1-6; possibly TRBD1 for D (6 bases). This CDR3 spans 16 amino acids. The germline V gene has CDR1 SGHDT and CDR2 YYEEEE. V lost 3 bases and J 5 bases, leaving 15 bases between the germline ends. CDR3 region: CASSSPYRADNSPLHF. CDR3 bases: TGTGCCAGCAGCTCCCCATACAGGGCCGATAATTCACCCCTCCACTTT.

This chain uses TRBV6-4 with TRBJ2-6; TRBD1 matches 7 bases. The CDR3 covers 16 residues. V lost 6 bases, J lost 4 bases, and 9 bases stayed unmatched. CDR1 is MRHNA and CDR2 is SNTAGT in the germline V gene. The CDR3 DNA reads TGTGCCAGCAGCCCTACAGGGGCCCACGGGGCCAACGTCCTGACTTTC. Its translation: CASSPTGAHGANVLTF.

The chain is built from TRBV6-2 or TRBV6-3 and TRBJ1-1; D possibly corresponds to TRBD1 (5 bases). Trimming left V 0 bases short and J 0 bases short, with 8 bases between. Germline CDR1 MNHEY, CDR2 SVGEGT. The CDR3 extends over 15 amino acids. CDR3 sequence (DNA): TGTGCCAGCAGTTACTCGACAGTATTGAACACTGAAGCTTTCTTT. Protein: CASSYSTVLNTEAFF.

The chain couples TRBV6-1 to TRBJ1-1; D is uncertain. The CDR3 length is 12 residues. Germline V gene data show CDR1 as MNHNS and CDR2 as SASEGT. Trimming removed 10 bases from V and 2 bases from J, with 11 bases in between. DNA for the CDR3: TGTGCCATCTGGAGGGTTAACACTGAAGCTTTCTTT. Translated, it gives CAIWRVNTEAFF.

The DNA of the CDR3 is TGCAGTTCCTTCTGGGGGGGGACGCAGTATTTT. This encodes CSSFWGGTQYF. The chain joins TRBV20-1 to TRBJ2-3, with 7 bases matching TRBD2. In germline, CDR1 is DFQATT, CDR2 SNEGSKA (reference sequence). V lost 8 bases to trimming and J lost 9 bases; unmatched junction nucleotides: 8. The CDR3 runs 11 residues.

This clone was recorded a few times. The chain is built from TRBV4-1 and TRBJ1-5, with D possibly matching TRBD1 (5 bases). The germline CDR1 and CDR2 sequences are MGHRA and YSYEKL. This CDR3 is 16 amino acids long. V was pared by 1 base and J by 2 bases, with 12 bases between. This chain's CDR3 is CASSQVGGDGNQPQHF. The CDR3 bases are TGCGCCAGCAGCCAAGTGGGGGGGGACGGCAATCAGCCCCAGCATTTT.